The sample holds a few counts of the clone carrying this TCR beta chain. The target antigen is unknown. The data were taken from a study of cytomegalovirus exposure and HLA in healthy donors. At the level of the study: Earlier, 200 million or so T cells were analyzed, and fewer than 120 million unique TCR beta sequences were found among them. Study results and caveats: Presence/absence analyses assumed roughly uniform sequencing depth across donors, which may not hold. Highest at DRB1 and lowest at HLA-C, TCR association rates differed among HLA loci in a later analysis. Specific recognition of CMV antigens was confirmed in vitro for a few chains (all CMV-associated).

CDR3 length: 14 residues. The V segment lost 8 bases and the J segment 3 bases; nucleotides outside the gene matches: 6. Germline CDR1 and CDR2: MNHNS and SASEGT. This PCR relied on a set of 60 Vbeta primers and 13 Jbeta primers. Using immunoSEQ multiplex PCR, the repertoire was profiled, and TCRdb retains in-frame clones only, with some absent. This table holds 150,000 to 200,000 clones, about 81% found once. The rearrangement joins TRBV6-1 to TRBJ2-5, with 10 bases matching TRBD1. This clonotype was sampled from a man younger than 30 in good health and CMV-seronegative. Sequenced material: PBMCs. The CDR3 spells CASWDRGYKETQYF. The CDR3 bases are TGTGCCAGCTGGGACAGGGGTTACAAAGAGACCCAGTACTTC.